This T cell receptor beta chain was sequenced during a study of blood T cell repertoires in COVID-19. At the level of the study: The origin of the acute and convalescent COVID-19 samples was the United States, Italy and Spain. Sources were T cells, B-cell-depleted T cells, or PBMCs; the material itself was cDNA or gDNA.

Per the study methods: For nucleated cells, counts were estimated from reference gene primer amplification. Generated by immunoSEQ multiplex PCR, the TCRdb table keeps only in-frame clones and is missing some. From that table come the V and J calls and clone size; the DNA was used to work out D and trimming. The sample has fewer than 300,000 clones, approximately 89% seen once. This clone was recorded a few times. V gave up 2 bases and J gave up 1 base, with 9 bases separating them. CDR1 LGHNA and CDR2 YSLEER come from the germline V gene. This CDR3 comprises 15 residues. Sequences were obtained from peripheral blood. The TCR sequence derives from a woman between 45 and 60 years old with acute or convalescent COVID-19. This chain joins TRBV4-3 and TRBJ1-3, with D tentatively TRBD1 (5 bases). CDR3 amino acids: CASSQTGLSGNTIYF. CDR3 nucleotides: TGCGCCAGCAGCCAAACGGGACTGTCTGGAAACACCATATATTTT.